This entry lists 10 T cell receptor beta chains sequenced from one sample in a study of blood T cells in healthy people across ages (dated by TCRdb to about 2015). The library was generated by 5' RACE. TCRdb records Illumina HiSeq 2500 as the sequencer. A second PCR of about 6 to 11 cycles was performed with a sample-barcoded 5' primer and a J-beta primer mix. TCRdb applied fastp at Q25 and MiXCR to the public reads, then kept only in-frame beta chains. Entries that share a CDR3 protein sequence are merged under the most common genes and DNA. This sample comprises hundreds of thousands of distinct CDR3 sequences, approximately 21% of them detected only once. The ten top clones hold about 22% of the sample. The sequenced material came from blood. These receptors originate from a man aged 70 or older in good health.

The chain carries TRBV18 and TRBJ1-2, with 9 nucleotides matching TRBD1. The germline V gene encodes CDR1 KGHSH and CDR2 LQKENI. Losses at the gene ends were 2 bases for V and 1 base for J; bases not matched to a gene: 5. CDR3 length: 16 residues. CDR3 nucleotides: TGTGCCAGCTCACCAAACACAGGGGGCCTTAACTATGGCTACACCTTC. Its translation: CASSPNTGGLNYGYTF.

This clonotype was observed many times. V gene TRBV29-1 combines with J gene TRBJ2-3; TRBD2 agrees at 7 bases. The CDR3 runs to 14 residues. V shed 5 bases, J shed 4 bases, and the junction held 9 bases outside the gene matches. The germline gives CDR1 SQVTM, CDR2 ANQGSEA. Here the CDR3 reads CSVLLASVPDTQYF. CDR3 DNA: TGCAGCGTTCTACTAGCGAGTGTGCCAGATACGCAGTATTTT.

This clonotype was seen more than once but under ten times. The chain combines TRBV11-2 with TRBJ2-7; D unresolved. Germline CDR1 SGHAT, CDR2 FQNNGV. The ends were cut back, 3 bases at V and 2 bases at J, with 5 bases in the middle. The CDR3 consists of 12 residues. DNA of the CDR3: TGTGCCAGCAGCTTCGCGACCTACGAGCAGTACTTC. This encodes CASSFATYEQYF.

This clonotype was detected only a few times. This chain joins TRBV20-1 and TRBJ2-2; the D call may be TRBD1 or TRBD2 (5 bases each). This CDR3 has 13 residues. Germline V CDR1 and CDR2: DFQATT, SNEGSKA (reference sequence). V was pared by 6 bases and J by 7 bases, with 15 bases between. The CDR3 sequence is CSATGRGVGELFF. The CDR3 nucleotides are TGCAGTGCCACCGGTAGGGGAGTCGGGGAGCTGTTTTTT.

This clonotype was seen ten or more times. The chain carries TRBV5-1 and TRBJ1-4; no firm D call. Trimming removed 5 bases from V and 0 bases from J, with 5 bases in between. Per germline, CDR1 SGHRS and CDR2 YFSETQ. The CDR3 spans 13 residues. Here the CDR3 DNA reads TGCGCCAGCAGGGGAGCAACTAATGAAAAACTGTTTTTT. Protein product: CASRGATNEKLFF.

The CDR3 coding sequence is TGTGCCAGCTCGCCAGACGGTTTTAATGAAAAACTGTTTTTT. It specifies CASSPDGFNEKLFF. The rearrangement links TRBV18 to TRBJ1-4; D gene unclear. Germline lookup yields CDR1 KGHSH and CDR2 LQKENI. The CDR3 covers 14 residues. With 6 bases removed from V and 4 bases from J, the gap between germline ends came to 12 bases.

This chain links TRBV7-2 with TRBJ2-1, with TRBD2 matching 10 bases. The length of the CDR3 is 17 residues. Germline-derived CDR1 and CDR2 are SGHTA and FQGNSA. After removal of 0 bases from V and 10 bases from J, the junction contained 12 bases not matched to a gene. CDR3 in DNA: TGTGCCAGCAGCTTAGCGTCAGTGGTAGCGGGGGGCCGGGAGCAGTTCTTC. As protein: CASSLASVVAGGREQFF.

The chain couples TRBV11-1 to TRBJ2-5; tentative D call: TRBD1 (5 bases). This CDR3 has 15 amino acids. V lost 5 bases to trimming and J lost 4 bases, with 17 bases between them. Germline V CDR1 and CDR2: SGHAT, FQDESV (reference sequence). This CDR3 reads CASSHEAGYRETQYF. The CDR3 DNA follows: TGTGCCAGCAGCCATGAGGCAGGGTACCGAGAGACCCAGTACTTC.

The J gene is TRBJ2-1, the V gene TRBV6-5; TRBD1 or TRBD2 may be the D gene (6 bases each). The CDR3 is 15 residues long. Per the germline V gene, CDR1 is MNHEY and CDR2 is SVGAGI. Trimming removed 4 bases from V and 5 bases from J, with 15 bases in between. The DNA for the CDR3 is TGTGCCAGCAGTTTCGAGGGGGGTAAACACAATGAGCAGTTCTTC. Protein sequence: CASSFEGGKHNEQFF.

The chain is built from TRBV5-1 and TRBJ2-4, with 10 nucleotides matching TRBD1. Germline trimming cut 0 bases from V and 7 bases from J; bases unmatched to any gene: 4. The CDR3 totals 15 residues. Germline V lookup: CDR1 SGHRS, CDR2 YFSETQ. CDR3: CASSLAGQGWNIQYF. The CDR3 DNA reads TGCGCCAGCAGCTTGGCGGGACAGGGGTGGAACATTCAGTACTTC.